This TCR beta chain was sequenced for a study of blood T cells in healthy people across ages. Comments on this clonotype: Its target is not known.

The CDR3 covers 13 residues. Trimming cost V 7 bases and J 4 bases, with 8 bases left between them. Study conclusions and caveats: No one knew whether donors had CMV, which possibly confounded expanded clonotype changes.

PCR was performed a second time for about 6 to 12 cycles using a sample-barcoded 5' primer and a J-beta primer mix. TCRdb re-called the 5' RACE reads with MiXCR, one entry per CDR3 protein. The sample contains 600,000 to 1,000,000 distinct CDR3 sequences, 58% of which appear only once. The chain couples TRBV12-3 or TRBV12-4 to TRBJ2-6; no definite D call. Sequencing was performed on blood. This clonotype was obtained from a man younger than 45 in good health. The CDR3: CASTIWGANVLTF. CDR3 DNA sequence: TGTGCCAGCACCATATGGGGGGCCAACGTCCTGACTTTC.